These T cell receptor beta chains were read from a single sample in a study of cytomegalovirus exposure and HLA in healthy donors. Here immunoSEQ multiplex PCR was the method, and the copy in TCRdb shows in-frame clones only, minus some. The repertoire includes 150,000 to 200,000 clones, about 90% of them detected once, and just over 4% sits in the top ten. Material: PBMCs. These TCRs come from a man in his late teens or twenties in good health and CMV-seropositive. Each CDR3 is given with its conserved first and last residue. The D gene is left open where the match is weak. A clone size is listed for some rows: how often the clone was seen (once, few, many), or a class if it is expanded.

d_call	clone_size	v_call	j_call	cdr3_aa	cdr3_nt
-	once	TRBV28	TRBJ1-2	CASSLLGFAEGYTF	TGTGCCAGCAGTTTACTTGGGTTCGCGGAGGGCTACACCTTC
-	few	TRBV7-9	TRBJ1-1	CASSPDRNEAFF	TGTGCCAGCAGCCCGGACAGAAATGAAGCTTTCTTT
TRBD1	once	TRBV9	TRBJ1-5	CASSVEGQNNQPQHF	TGTGCCAGCAGCGTAGAGGGACAGAACAATCAGCCCCAGCATTTT
TRBD2	-	TRBV7-9	TRBJ2-3	CASSRYKAGGTDTQYF	TGTGCCAGCAGCCGATACAAAGCGGGAGGCACAGATACGCAGTATTTT
-	-	TRBV5-1	TRBJ2-7	CASSLVEGAYEQYF	TGCGCCAGCAGCTTGGTAGAGGGGGCCTACGAGCAGTACTTC
-	-	TRBV13	TRBJ2-3	CASSFRDSYTDTQYF	TGTGCCAGCAGCTTTAGGGACTCATACACAGATACGCAGTATTTT
TRBD1	-	TRBV25-1	TRBJ1-2	CASSGGSGTGYGYTF	TGTGCCAGCAGTGGGGGCTCAGGGACAGGGTATGGCTACACCTTC
-	-	TRBV7-3	TRBJ2-3	CASSYHTGTDTQYF	TGTGCCAGCAGCTATCATACAGGCACAGATACGCAGTATTTT
-	-	TRBV7-9	TRBJ1-2	CASRAGRFNYGYTF	TGTGCCAGCAGAGCGGGCAGGTTCAACTATGGCTACACCTTC
-	-	TRBV19	TRBJ1-1	CASSIRGGWDTEAFF	TGTGCCAGTAGTATTCGGGGGGGATGGGACACTGAAGCTTTCTTT
-	-	TRBV2	TRBJ1-5	CASSEAGGFGQPQHF	TGTGCCAGCAGTGAAGCGGGAGGGTTTGGTCAGCCCCAGCATTTT
-	-	TRBV6-4	TRBJ2-3	CASSQEGPRDTQYF	TGTGCCAGCAGTCAGGAGGGCCCGAGAGATACGCAGTATTTT
-	-	TRBV7-9	TRBJ1-5	CASSSPQGQPQHF	TGTGCCAGCAGCTCACCACAGGGTCAGCCCCAGCATTTT
TRBD1	-	TRBV5-1	TRBJ2-2	CASRPGQANTGELFF	TGCGCCAGCAGGCCGGGACAGGCAAACACCGGGGAGCTGTTTTTT
TRBD1	-	TRBV6-1	TRBJ2-7	CASNSGQGTEQYF	TGTGCCAGCAACTCAGGACAGGGGACCGAGCAGTACTTC
TRBD1	-	TRBV5-1	TRBJ2-1	CASSLSGTAAYNEQFF	TGCGCCAGCAGTCTCTCCGGGACAGCCGCCTACAATGAGCAGTTCTTC
-	-	TRBV7-8	TRBJ1-3	CASSLARTGNTIYF	TGTGCCAGCAGCTTAGCGCGGACTGGAAACACCATATATTTT
-	once	TRBV28	TRBJ2-7	CASSPPGGASYEQYF	TGTGCCAGCAGTCCGCCGGGGGGCGCCTCTTACGAGCAGTACTTC
-	once	TRBV5-6	TRBJ2-1	CASSLARQRTAIYNEQFF	TGTGCCAGCAGCTTGGCTCGACAGCGAACAGCTATATACAATGAGCAGTTCTTC
TRBD1	-	TRBV30	TRBJ2-1	CAWAVGTGDNEQFF	TGTGCCTGGGCGGTCGGGACAGGGGACAATGAGCAGTTCTTC
TRBD2	few	TRBV5-4	TRBJ2-7	CASSLPTSGRAEQYF	TGTGCCAGCAGCTTGCCGACTAGCGGGAGGGCCGAGCAGTACTTC
TRBD1	-	TRBV27	TRBJ1-1	CASTTIGTGDTEAFF	TGTGCCAGCACCACAATAGGGACAGGGGACACTGAAGCTTTCTTT
-	-	TRBV11-2	TRBJ2-1	CASSRLSGPYNEQFF	TGTGCCAGCAGCCGCCTCTCAGGCCCCTACAATGAGCAGTTCTTC
TRBD1	-	TRBV6-1	TRBJ2-5	CASSAGTGTKTQYF	TGTGCCAGCAGTGCCGGGACAGGCACGAAGACCCAGTACTTC
TRBD1	-	TRBV30	TRBJ2-7	CAWTAGTGFYEQYF	TGTGCCTGGACAGCCGGGACAGGGTTCTACGAGCAGTACTTC
-	once	TRBV30	TRBJ1-1	CAWSYSRVGPEAFF	TGTGCCTGGAGTTACTCGCGGGTAGGGCCTGAAGCTTTCTTT
-	-	TRBV5-1	TRBJ2-5	CASRGGPERETQYF	TGCGCCAGCAGGGGGGGACCAGAGCGGGAGACCCAGTACTTC
TRBD2	-	TRBV7-9	TRBJ2-6	CASSLALAGGPTGANVLTF	TGTGCCAGCAGCTTAGCTCTAGCGGGAGGGCCTACTGGGGCCAACGTCCTGACTTTC
TRBD1	-	TRBV10-3	TRBJ2-7	CAISDPAGQGALGYEQYF	TGTGCCATCAGTGACCCCGCGGGACAGGGGGCTTTGGGCTACGAGCAGTACTTC
-	-	TRBV4-1	TRBJ2-3	CASSQVGRGKEDTQYF	TGCGCCAGCAGCCAGGTGGGGAGAGGGAAAGAAGATACGCAGTATTTT
TRBD1	once	TRBV9	TRBJ1-5	CARCQLGQANQPQHF	TGTGCCAGATGTCAGCTCGGACAGGCAAATCAGCCCCAGCATTTT
-	once	TRBV25-1	TRBJ2-1	CASSAGGNYNEQFF	TGTGCCAGCAGTGCGGGCGGGAACTACAATGAGCAGTTCTTC
-	once	TRBV15	TRBJ1-2	CATSRGLPPRGYTF	TGTGCCACCAGCAGAGGCCTTCCCCCCCGGGGCTACACCTTC
TRBD2	-	TRBV14	TRBJ2-7	CASSPQRDYSYEQYF	TGTGCCAGCAGCCCACAGCGGGATTACTCCTACGAGCAGTACTTC
TRBD1	-	TRBV13	TRBJ1-2	CASSLRGTGGHYGYTF	TGTGCCAGCAGCTTAAGGGGGACAGGAGGTCACTATGGCTACACCTTC
TRBD1	once	TRBV18	TRBJ2-5	CASSPSGGVQTQYF	TGTGCCAGCTCACCGTCAGGGGGCGTACAGACCCAGTACTTC
TRBD2	-	TRBV19	TRBJ2-5	CASSILADQETQYF	TGTGCCAGTAGTATTCTAGCGGACCAAGAGACCCAGTACTTC
-	-	TRBV7-9	TRBJ2-3	CASSSTSGKADTQYF	TGTGCCAGCAGCTCGACCTCGGGGAAGGCGGATACGCAGTATTTT